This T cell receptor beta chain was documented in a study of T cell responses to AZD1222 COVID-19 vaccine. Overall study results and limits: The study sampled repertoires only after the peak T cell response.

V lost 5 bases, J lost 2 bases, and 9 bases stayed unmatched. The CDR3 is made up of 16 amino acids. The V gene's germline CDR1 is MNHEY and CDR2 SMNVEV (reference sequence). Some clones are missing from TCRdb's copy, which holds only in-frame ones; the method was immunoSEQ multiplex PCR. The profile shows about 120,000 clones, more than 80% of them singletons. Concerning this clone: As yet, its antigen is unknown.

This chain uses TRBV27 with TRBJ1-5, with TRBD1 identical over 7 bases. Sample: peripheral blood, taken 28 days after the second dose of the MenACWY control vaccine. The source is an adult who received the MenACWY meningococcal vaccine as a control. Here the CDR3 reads CASSGMRGLGNQPQHF. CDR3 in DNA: TGTGCCAGCAGTGGGATGAGGGGGCTGGGCAATCAGCCCCAGCATTTT.